One and the same sample provided the 20 T cell receptor beta chains below, sequenced in a study of early T cells in non-severe SARS-CoV-2 infection. TCRdb re-called the 5' RACE reads through MiXCR, storing one row per CDR3 protein. The repertoire holds around 62,000 distinct CDR3 sequences, around 4.7% seen once, with 4% to 5% in the top ten. Sequencing used whole blood. The source is an adult who was a healthcare worker with PCR-confirmed SARS-CoV-2 infection or an uninfected control (not recorded which).

This chain connects TRBV10-1 to TRBJ2-1, with 7 bases lining up with TRBD2. The CDR3 totals 14 residues. Per the germline V gene, CDR1 is WNHNN and CDR2 is SYGVQD (reference sequence). V gave up 5 bases and J gave up 6 bases; unmatched junction bases: 7. DNA for the CDR3: TGCGCCAGCAGTCAGAGCGGGGTCATCAATGAGCAGTTCTTC. This gives the protein CASSQSGVINEQFF.

This clonotype was counted many times. The chain recombines TRBV19 with TRBJ1-5; D ambiguous. CDR1 and CDR2 (germline): LNHDA, SQIVND (reference sequence). The CDR3 has 16 residues. V was shortened by 0 bases and J by 0 bases, with 9 bases between the two germline ends. The CDR3 protein is CASSIDPVGSNQPQHF. As DNA, the CDR3 is TGTGCCAGTAGTATAGATCCGGTGGGTAGCAATCAGCCCCAGCATTTT.

In its sample, this clonotype was seen many times. J is TRBJ2-7 and V is TRBV27; D uncertain. The CDR3 is 12 amino acids. Germline V gene lookup returns CDR1 MNHEY and CDR2 SMNVEV (reference sequence). V lost 5 bases and J lost 2, with 7 bases in between. CDR3 coding DNA: TGTGCCAGCAGTCGCGGAACCTACGAGCAGTACTTC. Its protein is CASSRGTYEQYF.

This clonotype has at least ten counts. CDR3 sequence reads: CASSRGDPGLFADTQYF. The CDR3 coding sequence is TGTGCCAGCAGCCGAGGGGACCCGGGACTATTTGCAGATACGCAGTATTTT. V usage is TRBV4-2 and J usage is TRBJ2-3; 7 bases are shared with TRBD2. This CDR3 comprises 17 residues. Germline lookup yields CDR1 LGHNA and CDR2 YNFKEQ. Trimming took 4 bases from V and 4 from J; bases not matched to a gene: 14.

This clonotype was seen a few times. The V call is TRBV4-3, the J call TRBJ2-3; tentative D call: TRBD2 (5 bases). This CDR3 has 15 amino acids. Germline CDR1 is LGHNA and CDR2 is YSLEER. The V gene lost 0 bases and the J gene lost 2 bases, with 9 bases spanning the gap. CDR3 in amino acids: CASSQDGGNTDTQYF. CDR3 nucleotides: TGCGCCAGCAGCCAAGACGGAGGAAACACAGATACGCAGTATTTT.

There are many counts of this clonotype. This rearrangement joins TRBV5-5 to TRBJ2-3; TRBD1 matches 7 bases. CDR3 length equals 15 residues. The germline V gene encodes CDR1 SGHKS and CDR2 YYEKEE (reference sequence). With V trimmed by 3 bases and J by 1 base, 5 bases remained unmatched. The CDR3 region is CASSSYRGGTDTQYF. CDR3 bases: TGTGCCAGCAGCTCCTACAGGGGTGGCACAGATACGCAGTATTTT. The complete variable domain, with remaining parts taken from reference TRBV5-5 and TRBJ2-3, reads DAGVTQSPTHLIKTRGQQVTLRCSPISGHKSVSWYQQVLGQGPQFIFQYYEKEERGRGNFPDRFSARQFPNYSSELNVNALLLGDSALYLCASSSYRGGTDTQYFGPGTRLTVL.

This clonotype came up a few times. The chain couples TRBV18 to TRBJ1-1; 7 nucleotides agree with TRBD1. The V and J ends lost 4 bases and 2 bases, in that order; junction bases with no gene match: 7. The CDR3 consists of 15 residues. CDR1 and CDR2 (germline): KGHSH, LQKENI. CDR3 DNA: TGTGCCAGCTCACTCGACAGGGCCCCTAACACTGAAGCTTTCTTT. This gives the protein CASSLDRAPNTEAFF.

This clonotype was seen repeatedly, ten times or more. The chain links TRBV6-2 or TRBV6-3 to TRBJ2-2; D is undetermined. The CDR3 length is 13 residues. Trimming shortened V by 0 bases and J by 1 base, and 0 bases separated the two germline ends. Looked up from germline, CDR1 is MNHEY and CDR2 is SVGEGT. DNA of the CDR3: TGTGCCAGCAGTTACTCGAACACCGGGGAGCTGTTTTTT. It yields the protein CASSYSNTGELFF.

This clonotype was found a few times. The chain carries TRBV24-1 and TRBJ2-3; maybe TRBD2 (6 bases). Trimming removed 4 bases from V and 6 bases from J, with 19 bases in between. This CDR3 region has 16 residues. CDR1 is KGHDR, CDR2 SFDVKD, per germline. This CDR3 reads CATSDPGTSTGDTQYF. In nucleotides, the CDR3 is TGTGCCACCAGTGACCCTGGGACTTCAACCGGGGATACGCAGTATTTT.

Many counts were recorded for this clonotype. V is TRBV9 and J is TRBJ2-2, with 12 bases identical to TRBD2. V dropped 0 bases and J dropped 6; count of bases not matched to a gene: 6. Germline loops: CDR1 SGDLS, CDR2 YYNGEE. This CDR3 contains 17 residues. DNA of the CDR3: TGTGCCAGCAGCGTAGTTCAAGGACTAGCGGGGCCCGGGGAGCTGTTTTTT. It specifies CASSVVQGLAGPGELFF.

This clonotype was counted between two and nine times. CDR3 nucleotide sequence: TGCGCCAGCAGTGAGGGGGTTGATCAGCCCCAGCATTTT. Translating it yields CASSEGVDQPQHF. The chain links TRBV10-1 to TRBJ1-5; no clear D gene. The CDR3 is 13 residues long. CDR1 and CDR2 (germline): WNHNN, SYGVQD (reference sequence). With 2 bases removed from V and 5 bases from J, the gap between germline ends came to 7 bases.

Here the CDR3 DNA reads TGTGCCAGCACCCTTCTTCCTGGAAACACCATATATTTT. This gives the protein CASTLLPGNTIYF. V gene TRBV7-2 combines with J gene TRBJ1-3; D ambiguous. The length of the CDR3 is 13 residues. Trimming removed 7 bases at V and 2 bases at J, with 9 bases between. CDR1 and CDR2 (germline): SGHTA, FQGNSA. Using reference TRBV7-2 and TRBJ1-3 for the parts outside the CDR3, the full variable domain is GAGVSQSPSNKVTEKGKDVELRCDPISGHTALYWYRQSLGQGLEFLIYFQGNSAPDKSGLPSDRFSAERTGGSVSTLTIQRTQQEDSAVYLCASTLLPGNTIYFGEGSWLTVV.

The V gene is TRBV6-5, the J gene TRBJ2-1, with 7 bases that match TRBD2. V was pared by 8 bases and J by 3 bases, with 7 bases of the junction left unmatched. CDR1 MNHEY and CDR2 SVGAGI come from the germline V gene. The CDR3 contains 14 residues. Here the CDR3 DNA reads TGTGCCAGCGGTTTCGGCGGGAGCTACAATGAGCAGTTCTTC. Its translation: CASGFGGSYNEQFF.

In the case of this clonotype: This may arise from a read error, as a much more abundant clone is one base away. The chain recombines TRBV7-2 with TRBJ1-2; the match to TRBD1 covers 8 bases. The length of the CDR3 is 17 residues. Germline loops: CDR1 SGHTA, CDR2 FQGNSA. The ends lost 4 bases at V and 6 bases at J; junction bases unmatched: 16. CDR3 DNA: TGTGCCAGCAGCTGGTTCAGGGGGCGAATCCTGGGGAATGGCTACACCTTC. Protein: CASSWFRGRILGNGYTF.

This clonotype was found many times. The chain carries TRBV7-6 and TRBJ2-6; 11 bases map to TRBD2. V dropped 2 bases and J dropped 2; count of bases not matched to a gene: 5. CDR1 is SGHVS and CDR2 is FNYEAQ in the germline V gene. This CDR3 is built from 18 residues. CDR3 DNA: TGTGCCAGCAGCTTATTGGGACTAGCGGACGCTGGGGCCAACGTCCTGACTTTC. Its translation is CASSLLGLADAGANVLTF.

This clonotype was found a few times. This sequence joins TRBV7-6 and TRBJ2-2, with D possibly TRBD1 on 7 matching bases. V lost 11 bases and J lost 5, with 12 bases in between. CDR3 length: 12 residues. CDR1 is SGHVS, CDR2 FNYEAQ, per germline. The CDR3, as DNA: TGTGCCTCAGGGGGGTTTACCGGGGAGCTGTTTTTT. Its protein product is CASGGFTGELFF.

The CDR3: CSVESPGVRGTEAFF. The CDR3 coding sequence is TGCAGCGTTGAGTCTCCAGGGGTTCGGGGCACTGAAGCTTTCTTT. The chain recombines TRBV29-1 with TRBJ1-1; D might be TRBD1 (6 bases). The V end lost 3 bases, the J end lost 4 bases, and 18 bases lay between the germline ends. The V gene's germline CDR1 is SQVTM and CDR2 ANQGSEA. CDR3 length equals 15 residues.

This clonotype has ten or more counts. The chain joins TRBV20-1 to TRBJ2-7, with D perhaps matching TRBD2 (5 bases). CDR1 and CDR2 from the germline V gene are DFQATT and SNEGSKA (reference sequence). CDR3 length: 14 amino acids. V lost 0 bases and J lost 9, with 18 bases in between. CDR3 residues: CSARDASSPTVQYF. CDR3 sequence (DNA): TGCAGTGCTAGAGATGCCTCTAGCCCTACGGTGCAGTACTTC.

This clonotype was counted many times. V gene TRBV27 combines with J gene TRBJ2-3; the match to TRBD2 covers 11 bases. The CDR3 runs 16 residues. Germline CDR1 and CDR2: MNHEY and SMNVEV (reference sequence). J lost 3 bases, V lost 5 bases, and 7 bases had no gene match. In nucleotides, the CDR3 is TGTGCCAGCAGTCTGCTAGCGGGGGGACTTACAGATACGCAGTATTTT. Translated: CASSLLAGGLTDTQYF.

This clonotype was seen repeatedly, ten times or more. The rearrangement uses TRBV20-1 and TRBJ2-3, with D hard to call. The CDR3 has 15 residues. Trimming removed 5 bases at V and 2 bases at J, with 17 bases between. Germline CDR1 reads DFQATT; CDR2 reads SNEGSKA (reference sequence). CDR3 nucleotide sequence: TGCAGTGCTGGGATGAGGCTCAGGACCACAGATACGCAGTATTTT. It is translated as CSAGMRLRTTDTQYF.